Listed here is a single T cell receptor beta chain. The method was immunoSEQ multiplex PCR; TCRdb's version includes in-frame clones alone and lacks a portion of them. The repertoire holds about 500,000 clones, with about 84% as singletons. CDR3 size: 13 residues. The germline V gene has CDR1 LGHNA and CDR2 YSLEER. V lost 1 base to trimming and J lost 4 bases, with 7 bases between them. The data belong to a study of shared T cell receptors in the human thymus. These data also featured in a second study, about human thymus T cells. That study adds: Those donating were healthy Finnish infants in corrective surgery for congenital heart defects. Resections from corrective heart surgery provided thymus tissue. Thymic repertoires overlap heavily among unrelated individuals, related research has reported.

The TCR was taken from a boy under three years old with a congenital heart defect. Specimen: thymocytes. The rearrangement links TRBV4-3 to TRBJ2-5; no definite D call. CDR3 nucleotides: TGCGCCAGCAGCCAAGGGCCGGGAGAGACCCAGTACTTC. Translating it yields CASSQGPGETQYF.